One sample yielded the 10 T cell receptor beta chains listed below, sequenced in a study of blood T cells in healthy people across ages. The second PCR ran roughly 7 to 12 cycles with a sample-barcoded 5' primer and J-beta primers. MiXCR, run by TCRdb on the 5' RACE reads, gives a single entry per CDR3 protein. Of some 1.5 million distinct CDR3 sequences in the sample, about 30% were seen once. Sequencing was carried out using blood. These receptors were taken from a woman aged 25-40 years in good health.

The CDR3 sequence: CASSGDPGGETQYF. The CDR3 DNA sequence: TGTGCCAGCAGTGGTGATCCAGGCGGGGAGACCCAGTACTTC. The chain couples TRBV2 to TRBJ2-5, with D perhaps matching TRBD2 (5 bases). CDR3 length: 14 amino acids. Deletions cut 4 bases from V and 5 bases from J, with 14 bases between. Looked up from germline, CDR1 is SNHLY and CDR2 is FYNNEI.

V usage is TRBV5-1 and J usage is TRBJ2-3; possibly TRBD1 or TRBD2 for D (5 bases each). Germline V gives CDR1 SGHRS, CDR2 YFSETQ. Trimming left V 3 bases short and J 2 bases short, with 13 bases between. This CDR3 has 15 residues. This CDR3 reads CASSYRDLPTDTQYF. The CDR3 DNA reads TGCGCCAGCAGCTATCGGGACCTCCCCACAGATACGCAGTATTTT.

Many counts were recorded for this clonotype. This rearrangement joins TRBV7-9 to TRBJ1-2; D is possibly TRBD1 (6 bases). V gave up 6 bases and J gave up 7 bases, with 12 bases separating them. The CDR3 has 12 residues. Germline V gene sequence: CDR1 SEHNR, CDR2 FQNEAQ (reference sequence). CDR3: CASSPGGRGYTF. The CDR3 DNA follows: TGTGCCAGCAGTCCCGGGGGGCGTGGCTACACCTTC.

The table lists this clonotype with a few counts. The rearrangement links TRBV9 to TRBJ2-3; possible D gene TRBD2, 6 bases. The CDR3 sequence is 16 residues long. Trimming pared 4 bases from V and 2 bases from J, leaving 17 bases between. Germline-derived CDR1 and CDR2 are SGDLS and YYNGEE. Here the CDR3 reads CASSISGTASTDTQYF. CDR3 DNA: TGTGCCAGCAGCATCTCCGGGACTGCCTCCACAGATACGCAGTATTTT.

This clonotype has only a few counts. The chain joins TRBV5-1 to TRBJ2-5; 9 bases line up with TRBD2. CDR1 SGHRS and CDR2 YFSETQ come from the germline V gene. Unmatched junction bases numbered 10, after V lost 5 bases and J lost 5 bases. The CDR3 spans 15 residues. The CDR3 region has the DNA TGCGCCAGCAGGGGTAGCGGGGGCCGCGAGGAGACCCAGTACTTC. Its protein is CASRGSGGREETQYF. The whole variable domain, filled in from reference TRBV5-1 and TRBJ2-5, reads KAGVTQTPRYLIKTRGQQVTLSCSPISGHRSVSWYQQTPGQGLQFLFEYFSETQRNKGNFPGRFSGRQFSNSRSEMNVSTLELGDSALYLCASRGSGGREETQYFGPGTRLLVL.

The rearrangement joins TRBV2 to TRBJ2-3, with 11 bases aligning to TRBD2. CDR1 and CDR2 from the germline V gene are SNHLY and FYNNEI. J gave up 4 bases and V 6 bases, and 6 bases lay outside the gene matches. This CDR3 has 15 residues. Written as DNA, the CDR3 is TGTGCCAGCAGCGGGACTAGCGGATCAGCAGATACGCAGTATTTT. Protein product: CASSGTSGSADTQYF. Together with reference TRBV2 and TRBJ2-3, the CDR3 gives the full variable domain: EPEVTQTPSHQVTQMGQEVILRCVPISNHLYFYWYRQILGQKVEFLVSFYNNEISEKSEIFDDQFSVERPDGSNFTLKIRSTKLEDSAMYFCASSGTSGSADTQYFGPGTRLTVL.

This clonotype was seen only a few times. The V and J genes are TRBV20-1 and TRBJ2-5; D not resolved. Germline V gene sequence: CDR1 DFQATT, CDR2 SNEGSKA (reference sequence). V lost 1 base to trimming and J lost 5 bases, with 11 bases between them. The CDR3 length is 13 residues. The CDR3 here is CSARVGATETQYF. The CDR3 DNA follows: TGCAGTGCTAGAGTTGGAGCTACCGAGACCCAGTACTTC.

This clonotype appeared a few times. The rearrangement links TRBV12-3 or TRBV12-4 to TRBJ2-7; TRBD2 agrees at 12 bases. V dropped 4 bases and J dropped 7; count of bases not matched to a gene: 8. The CDR3 is 15 residues long. The CDR3 protein is CASSSGLAGYNEQYF. CDR3 sequence (DNA): TGTGCCAGCAGTTCGGGACTAGCGGGCTACAATGAGCAGTACTTC.

Regarding this clonotype: A much larger clonotype is one base distant, so this may be a read error. CDR3 loop: CASSSIAGSSYEQFF. The CDR3 DNA reads as TGTGCCAGCAGCTCAATAGCGGGAAGCTCCTACGAGCAGTTCTTC. The chain employs TRBV11-2 and TRBJ2-1; 8 bases are a match to TRBD2. Germline-derived CDR1 and CDR2 are SGHAT and FQNNGV. The CDR3 covers 15 residues. The V gene end was trimmed by 4 bases and the J gene end by 10 bases; junction bases not matched to a gene: 12.

This clonotype was detected many times. The rearrangement links TRBV29-1 to TRBJ2-1, with TRBD1 matching 9 bases. The junction had 6 bases not matched to a gene; V was cut back by 4 bases and J by 8 bases. This CDR3 region has 13 residues. CDR1 is SQVTM, CDR2 ANQGSEA, per germline. As DNA, the CDR3 is TGCAGCGTTGTGACAGGGGGTGGGGATGAGCAGTTCTTC. This encodes CSVVTGGGDEQFF.